The 19 T cell receptor beta chains reported below all come from one sample, sequenced in a study of cytomegalovirus exposure and HLA in healthy donors. Primers for the PCR totalled 60 Vbeta and 13 Jbeta. Sequencing used immunoSEQ multiplex PCR; TCRdb keeps in-frame clones, though not all of them. This sample has 250,000 to 350,000 clones, with 80% found just once. Input material: PBMCs. The receptor source for this set is a girl aged 2 to 10 in good health and CMV-seronegative.

V and J are TRBV7-9 and TRBJ1-1; D perhaps matches TRBD1 (5 bases). The V end was cut by 3 bases, the J end by 2 bases, with 10 bases between. The CDR3 is 14 residues long. The germline gives CDR1 SEHNR, CDR2 FQNEAQ (reference sequence). As DNA, the CDR3 is TGTGCCAGCAGCTTGGACACCACTAACACTGAAGCTTTCTTT. As protein: CASSLDTTNTEAFF.

V usage is TRBV9 and J usage is TRBJ2-1; TRBD2 is a possible D gene (7 bases). The germline V gene has CDR1 SGDLS and CDR2 YYNGEE. V lost 0 bases and J 4 bases, leaving 14 bases between the germline ends. CDR3 size: 16 residues. Written as DNA, the CDR3 is TGTGCCAGCAGCGTAGGGGGGCGGGGGCGGTACAATGAGCAGTTCTTC. This encodes CASSVGGRGRYNEQFF.

This chain uses TRBV5-1 with TRBJ2-7, with 7 nucleotides matching TRBD1. CDR1 and CDR2 from the germline V gene are SGHRS and YFSETQ. The CDR3 extends over 14 amino acids. J lost 3 bases, V lost 1 base, and 4 bases had no gene match. The CDR3 nucleotides read TGCGCCAGCAGCTTGTGGTCAGGGGGCTACGAGCAGTACTTC. Residues: CASSLWSGGYEQYF.

The chain has TRBV11-2 and TRBJ2-5, with TRBD2 matching 9 bases. V trimming: 3 bases; J trimming: 11 bases; junction bases outside the gene matches: 16. Germline V gene sequence: CDR1 SGHAT, CDR2 FQNNGV. CDR3 length equals 16 residues. Here the CDR3 reads CASSLGSGRVPWEQYF. The CDR3 DNA reads TGTGCCAGCAGCTTGGGTAGCGGGAGAGTCCCCTGGGAGCAGTACTTC.

The genes are TRBV27 and TRBJ2-3, with 7 bases lining up with TRBD1. V lost 6 bases to trimming and J lost 4 bases; unmatched junction nucleotides: 10. Germline-derived CDR1 and CDR2 are MNHEY and SMNVEV (reference sequence). This CDR3 has 15 amino acids. The chain's CDR3 is CASRSWTGLPDTQYF. CDR3 nucleotides: TGTGCCAGCAGATCCTGGACAGGTTTACCAGATACGCAGTATTTT.

The table lists this clone with a count of one. The CDR3 sequence is CASSFGVGDTEAFF. The CDR3 region has the DNA TGTGCCAGCAGCTTCGGAGTTGGCGACACTGAAGCTTTCTTT. The V and J genes are TRBV5-4 and TRBJ1-1; the D is unclear. The CDR3 consists of 14 residues. Germline-derived CDR1 and CDR2 are SGHNT and YYREEE (reference sequence). V was shortened by 2 bases and J by 3 bases, with 11 bases between the two germline ends.

This clone was seen more than once but under ten times. The chain joins TRBV9 to TRBJ2-2; possible D gene TRBD1, 5 bases. Germline V gene sequence: CDR1 SGDLS, CDR2 YYNGEE. V was pared by 5 bases and J by 5 bases, with 7 bases between. The CDR3 extends over 12 amino acids. The CDR3 region has the DNA TGTGCCAGCAGGGACATGACCGGGGAGCTGTTTTTT. This codes for CASRDMTGELFF.

The genes are TRBV4-1 and TRBJ2-1; unclear D gene. Trimming left V 1 base short and J 6 bases short, with 10 bases between. The CDR3 sequence is 14 residues long. CDR1 MGHRA and CDR2 YSYEKL come from the germline V gene. The CDR3 is CASSQVYSPNEQFF. For the CDR3, the DNA is TGCGCCAGCAGCCAAGTCTATAGCCCCAATGAGCAGTTCTTC.

V usage is TRBV5-4 and J usage is TRBJ1-6; a possible D gene is TRBD1 (6 bases). V shed 0 bases and J shed 9 bases, with 10 bases lying between them. The germline gives CDR1 SGHNT, CDR2 YYREEE (reference sequence). The CDR3 consists of 14 residues. The CDR3 is CASSLDWGLSPLHF. In DNA form, the CDR3 reads TGTGCCAGCAGCTTGGACTGGGGGCTTTCACCCCTCCACTTT.

This sequence joins TRBV30 and TRBJ1-4; 8 nucleotides align to TRBD1. The CDR3 is 14 residues long. Germline V gene lookup returns CDR1 GTSNPN and CDR2 SVGIG (reference sequence). V lost 3 bases to trimming and J lost 7 bases; unmatched junction nucleotides: 7. For the CDR3, the DNA is TGTGCCTGGAGCGCGACAGGGGTCAGTGAAAAACTGTTTTTT. It is translated as CAWSATGVSEKLFF.

The chain recombines TRBV4-1 with TRBJ2-3; a weak D match, TRBD2 (8 bases). Trimming cost V 4 bases and J 4 bases, with 27 bases left between them. This CDR3 contains 19 residues. Germline loops: CDR1 MGHRA, CDR2 YSYEKL. The CDR3: CASSLRGGVSGISPDTQYF. CDR3 in DNA: TGCGCCAGCAGCCTCCGAGGGGGCGTTAGCGGGATCTCTCCAGATACGCAGTATTTT.

The gene calls are TRBV14 and TRBJ2-3; D may be TRBD1 (6 bases). Trimming cost V 4 bases and J 0 bases, with 11 bases left between them. Germline V CDR1 and CDR2: SGHDN, FVKESK. The CDR3 has 15 amino acids. The CDR3 DNA sequence: TGTGCCAGCAGCCGCGGCAGGGGAAGCACAGATACGCAGTATTTT. Residues: CASSRGRGSTDTQYF.

This rearrangement joins TRBV6-5 to TRBJ1-1, with no clear D. This CDR3 has 15 amino acids. The ends were cut back, 7 bases at V and 2 bases at J, with 17 bases in the middle. Germline lookup yields CDR1 MNHEY and CDR2 SVGAGI. The CDR3 DNA reads as TGTGCCAGCATCCCCCGGGAGGGCCGAAACACTGAAGCTTTCTTT. This gives the protein CASIPREGRNTEAFF.

The V call is TRBV7-9, the J call TRBJ1-4; D perhaps matches TRBD1 (5 bases). CDR3 length equals 14 residues. The germline V gene has CDR1 SEHNR and CDR2 FQNEAQ (reference sequence). V dropped 5 bases and J dropped 7 bases, with 14 bases sitting between them. CDR3 nucleotide sequence: TGTGCCAGCAGCCCCATCGGGGGTAGTGAAAAACTGTTTTTT. Translating gives CASSPIGGSEKLFF. Full variable domain (missing parts from reference TRBV7-9 and TRBJ1-4): DTGVSQNPRHKITKRGQNVTFRCDPISEHNRLYWYRQTLGQGPEFLTYFQNEAQLEKSRLLSDRFSAERPKGSFSTLEIQRTEQGDSAMYLCASSPIGGSEKLFFGSGTQLSVL.

The chain links TRBV5-1 to TRBJ1-2; 8 nucleotides align to TRBD1. This CDR3 contains 16 residues. J was trimmed by 4 bases and V by 4 bases; bases with no gene match: 12. Germline V gives CDR1 SGHRS, CDR2 YFSETQ. The CDR3 loop reads CASSTYGTGVSYGYTF. The CDR3 bases are TGCGCCAGCAGCACCTACGGGACAGGCGTCTCCTATGGCTACACCTTC.

This sequence joins TRBV5-1 and TRBJ1-1; 12 positions agree with TRBD1. Germline trimming cut 3 bases from V and 11 bases from J; bases unmatched to any gene: 5. There are 13 residues in the CDR3. CDR1 is SGHRS, CDR2 YFSETQ, per germline. The CDR3 region has the DNA TGCGCCAGCAGCTGGGGACAGGGGGCGGGCGCTTTCTTT. As protein: CASSWGQGAGAFF.

Here the CDR3 reads CASSQSTGPDTQYF. The DNA for the CDR3 is TGTGCCAGCAGCCAATCGACAGGGCCAGATACGCAGTATTTT. The gene calls are TRBV16 and TRBJ2-3, with TRBD1 identical over 7 bases. The V gene end was trimmed by 0 bases and the J gene end by 4 bases; junction bases not matched to a gene: 1. CDR1 is KGHSY, CDR2 FQNENV, per germline. CDR3 length: 14 amino acids.

V gene TRBV28 combines with J gene TRBJ2-1; weak D call: TRBD2 (7 bases). The V gene's germline CDR1 is MDHEN and CDR2 SYDVKM. V was trimmed by 10 bases and J by 2 bases, leaving 21 bases between them. The CDR3 is 16 residues long. CDR3 DNA sequence: TGTGCCATCAACTCAATCGGGGGGCTTACCTACAATGAGCAGTTCTTC. Translating gives CAINSIGGLTYNEQFF.

The V gene is TRBV6-5, the J gene TRBJ2-7, with D uncertain. The length of the CDR3 is 15 residues. With 0 bases removed from V and 6 bases from J, the gap between germline ends came to 15 bases. CDR1 is MNHEY, CDR2 SVGAGI, per germline. CDR3: CASSYSRGQKIEQYF. CDR3 coding DNA: TGTGCCAGCAGTTACTCGAGAGGCCAGAAAATCGAGCAGTACTTC.